The entry that follows covers one TCR beta chain sequence. Its antigen has not been determined. Base qualities are not provided; no much larger clone lies one nucleotide away. The sample originates from a study of T cell changes during pregnancy in multiple sclerosis (dated by TCRdb to about 2019). Background for the entire study: Changes in the T cell repertoire over the course of pregnancy were examined in this study in women with multiple sclerosis.

The method was the immunoSEQ multiplex PCR assay. Here the immuneACCESS table is served through TCRdb, limited to in-frame sequences with V and J called. Missing clones are a known gap in these copies; in checked studies unresolved V genes cover under half, and the rest lacks a known reason. The sample records under 45,000 clones, 85% to 95% of which are singletons. Of the sample, around 0.58% falls within the top ten clones. Measured from the cysteine to the phenylalanine, the CDR3 is 16 residues long. The entry retains the CDR3 DNA only, 48 bases that are in frame from base 1. CDR1 and CDR2, per the germline V gene, are SGHTA and FQGTGA. Ends trimmed: V by 5 bases, J by 4 bases; bases unmatched to a gene: 8.

This material consisted of CD4+ T cells from peripheral blood mononuclear cells, taken in the third trimester of pregnancy. This sequence was found in a female donor with multiple sclerosis, enrolled in a pregnancy study. The chain joins TRBV7-3 to TRBJ2-1; TRBD1 matches 10 bases in the middle. In nucleotide form, the sequence is TGTGCCAGCAGCCCTTGGGGGACAGGGGATTACAATGAGCAGTTCTTC. The translation is CASSPWGTGDYNEQFF.